This entry concerns a single T cell receptor beta chain. Antigen unknown. The data belong to a study of shared clonotypes between healthy human individuals. Study-wide findings and caveats: Across subsets, estimated richness was generally greater for naive than for memory populations. Shared clonotypes: approximately 5.3% naive CD4, around 3.4% naive CD8, under 2.5% memory CD4, more than 0.3% memory CD8.

Authors' processing steps: ImmunoSEQ only sent back junction sequences with no quality scores, so filtering was done differently. Profiling relied on immunoSEQ multiplex PCR, and the TCRdb table lists in-frame clones only, not all of them. Clone size and the V and J calls come from that table; the DNA yielded D and trimming. The sample has about 1.5 million clones, 95% to 99% seen once. CDR1 KGHSH and CDR2 LQKENI come from the germline V gene. The CDR3 sequence is 14 residues long. V was clipped by 0 bases and J by 4 bases, with 10 bases between them. Sequencing was done on a sample of naive CD4+ T cells sorted from blood. Subset specified: CD45RA+ positively selected. This TCR derives from a man aged 30 to 45 in good health. The chain links TRBV18 to TRBJ2-7, with a weak D call TRBD2 (6 bases). CDR3 region: CASSPPTREYEQYF. The DNA for the CDR3 is TGTGCCAGCTCACCACCGACACGGGAGTACGAGCAGTACTTC.